Presented here are 4 T cell receptor beta chains from one specimen sequenced in a study of graft-versus-host responses after intestinal transplantation. The table came from immunoSEQ multiplex PCR; TCRdb's copy has only in-frame clones and leaves some out. The table has 70,000 to 80,000 clones, 90% seen once. Their specific antigens are unknown. The sample consisted of unstimulated CD8+ T cells sorted from spleen or lymph node cells, taken before intestinal transplant. All receptors come from a human donor who received an intestinal transplant.

The gene calls are TRBV9 and TRBJ2-1, with 7 bases aligning to TRBD2. Per germline, CDR1 SGDLS and CDR2 YYNGEE. Germline trimming cut 3 bases from V and 0 bases from J; bases unmatched to any gene: 6. This CDR3 contains 16 residues. CDR3 nucleotide sequence: TGTGCCAGCAGCGCGCCTTTAGCGGGCTCCTACAATGAGCAGTTCTTC. Translation: CASSAPLAGSYNEQFF. The whole variable domain, filled in from reference TRBV9 and TRBJ2-1, reads DSGVTQTPKHLITATGQRVTLRCSPRSGDLSVYWYQQSLDQGLQFLIQYYNGEERAKGNILERFSAQQFPDLHSELNLSSLELGDSALYFCASSAPLAGSYNEQFFGPGTRLTVL.

For this clone: One end of the junction fails to match germline, which may point to a read error. The chain joins TRBV7-7 to TRBJ2-5, with 9 bases that match TRBD1. Germline V CDR1 and CDR2: SSHAT, FNYEAQ (reference sequence). The CDR3 loop spans 15 amino acids. Here the CDR3 DNA reads TGTGCTAGCAGCTCCACGACAGGGGGGTTAGAGACCCAGTACTTC. Protein sequence: CASSSTTGGLETQYF. The full variable domain, its missing parts supplied by reference TRBV7-7 and TRBJ2-5, is GAGVSQSPRYKVTKRGQDVTLRCDPISSHATLYWYQQALGQGPEFLTYFNYEAQPDKSGLPSDRFSAERPEGSISTLTIQRTEQRDSAMYRCASSSTTGGLETQYFGPGTRLLVL.

The chain joins TRBV5-6 to TRBJ1-2; the D gene is possibly TRBD1 (6 bases). V shed 4 bases and J shed 4 bases, with 17 bases lying between them. CDR3 length equals 15 residues. Germline V lookup: CDR1 SGHDT, CDR2 YYEEEE. CDR3 in amino acids: CASSPPGGASYGYTF. The CDR3 nucleotides are TGTGCCAGCAGCCCACCCGGGGGGGCGAGCTATGGCTACACCTTC. The entire variable domain, with the rest obtained from reference TRBV5-6 and TRBJ1-2, is as follows: DAGVTQSPTHLIKTRGQQVTLRCSPKSGHDTVSWYQQALGQGPQFIFQYYEEEERQRGNFPDRFSGHQFPNYSSELNVNALLLGDSALYLCASSPPGGASYGYTFGSGTRLTVV.

The chain uses TRBV6-5 and TRBJ2-1; tentative D call: TRBD1 (5 bases). The CDR3 is 14 amino acids. Germline V CDR1 and CDR2: MNHEY, SVGAGI. V gave up 5 bases and J gave up 6 bases, with 14 bases separating them. This CDR3 reads CASSTPVTGNEQFF. CDR3 coding DNA: TGTGCCAGCAGTACCCCGGTCACAGGCAATGAGCAGTTCTTC.